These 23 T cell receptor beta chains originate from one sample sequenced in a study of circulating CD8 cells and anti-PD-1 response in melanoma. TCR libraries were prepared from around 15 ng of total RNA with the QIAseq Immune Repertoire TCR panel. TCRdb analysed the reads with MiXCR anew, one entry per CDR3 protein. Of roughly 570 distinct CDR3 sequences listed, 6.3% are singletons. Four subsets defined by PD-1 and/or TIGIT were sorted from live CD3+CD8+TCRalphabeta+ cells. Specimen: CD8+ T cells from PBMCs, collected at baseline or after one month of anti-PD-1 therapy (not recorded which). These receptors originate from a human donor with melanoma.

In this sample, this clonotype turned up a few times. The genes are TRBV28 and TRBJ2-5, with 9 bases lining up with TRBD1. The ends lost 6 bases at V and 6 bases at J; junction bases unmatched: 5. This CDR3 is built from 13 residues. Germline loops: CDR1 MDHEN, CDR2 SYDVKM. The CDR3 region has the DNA TGTGCCAGCAGGACACAGGGGGCGAAGACCCAGTACTTC. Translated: CASRTQGAKTQYF.

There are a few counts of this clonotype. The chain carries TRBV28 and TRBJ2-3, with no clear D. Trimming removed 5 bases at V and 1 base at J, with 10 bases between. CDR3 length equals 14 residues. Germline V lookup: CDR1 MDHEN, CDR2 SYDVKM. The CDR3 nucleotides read TGTGCCAGCAGTCCTACAAGGGGCACAGATACGCAGTATTTT. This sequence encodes CASSPTRGTDTQYF.

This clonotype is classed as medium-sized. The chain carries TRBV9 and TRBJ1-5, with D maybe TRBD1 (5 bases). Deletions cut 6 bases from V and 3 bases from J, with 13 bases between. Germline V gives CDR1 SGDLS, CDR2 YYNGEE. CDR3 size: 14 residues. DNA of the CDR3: TGTGCCAGCAATAGGTGGGGGGACAATCAGCCCCAGCATTTT. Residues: CASNRWGDNQPQHF. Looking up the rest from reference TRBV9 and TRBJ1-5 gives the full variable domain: DSGVTQTPKHLITATGQRVTLRCSPRSGDLSVYWYQQSLDQGLQFLIQYYNGEERAKGNILERFSAQQFPDLHSELNLSSLELGDSALYFCASNRWGDNQPQHFGDGTRLSIL.

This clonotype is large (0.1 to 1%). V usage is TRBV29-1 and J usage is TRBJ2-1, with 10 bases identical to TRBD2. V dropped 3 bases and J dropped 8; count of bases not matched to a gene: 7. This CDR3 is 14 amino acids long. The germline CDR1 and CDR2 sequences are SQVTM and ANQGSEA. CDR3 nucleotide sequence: TGCAGCGTTGAGCAAGCGGGGGGGCTTGATGAGCAGTTCTTC. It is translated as CSVEQAGGLDEQFF.

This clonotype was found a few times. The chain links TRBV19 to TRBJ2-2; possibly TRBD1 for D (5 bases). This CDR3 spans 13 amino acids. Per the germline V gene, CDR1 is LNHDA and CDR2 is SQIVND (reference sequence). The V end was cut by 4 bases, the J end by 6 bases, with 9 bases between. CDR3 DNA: TGTGCCAGTAGTACCCAGGGCCCCGGGGAGCTGTTTTTT. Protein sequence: CASSTQGPGELFF.

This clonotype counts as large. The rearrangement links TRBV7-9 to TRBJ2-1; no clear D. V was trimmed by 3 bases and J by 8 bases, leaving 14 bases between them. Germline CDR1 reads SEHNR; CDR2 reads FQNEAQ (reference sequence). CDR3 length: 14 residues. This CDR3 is CASSLLDTWDEQFF. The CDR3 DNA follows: TGTGCCAGCAGCTTGCTTGACACATGGGATGAGCAGTTCTTC.

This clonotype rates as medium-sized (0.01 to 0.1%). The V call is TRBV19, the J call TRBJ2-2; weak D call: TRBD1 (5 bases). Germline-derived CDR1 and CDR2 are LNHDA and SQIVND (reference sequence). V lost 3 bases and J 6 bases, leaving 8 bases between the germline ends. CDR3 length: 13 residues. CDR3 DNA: TGTGCCAGTAGTATGCAGGGCCCCGGGGAGCTGTTTTTT. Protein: CASSMQGPGELFF.

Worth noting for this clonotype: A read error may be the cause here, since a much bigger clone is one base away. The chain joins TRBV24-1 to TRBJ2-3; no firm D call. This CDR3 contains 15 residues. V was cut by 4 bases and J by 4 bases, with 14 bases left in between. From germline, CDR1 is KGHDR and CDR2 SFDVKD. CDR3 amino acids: CATSDPGIRPDTQYF. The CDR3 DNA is TGTGCCACCAGTGACCCTGGCATCAGGCCAGATACGCAGTATTTT.

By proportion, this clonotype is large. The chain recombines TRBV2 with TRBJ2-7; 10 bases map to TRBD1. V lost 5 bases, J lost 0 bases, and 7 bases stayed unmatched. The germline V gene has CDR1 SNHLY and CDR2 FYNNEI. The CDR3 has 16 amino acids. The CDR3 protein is CASSRDRGTSSYEQYF. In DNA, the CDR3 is TGTGCCAGCAGTAGGGACAGGGGAACCTCCTCCTACGAGCAGTACTTC.

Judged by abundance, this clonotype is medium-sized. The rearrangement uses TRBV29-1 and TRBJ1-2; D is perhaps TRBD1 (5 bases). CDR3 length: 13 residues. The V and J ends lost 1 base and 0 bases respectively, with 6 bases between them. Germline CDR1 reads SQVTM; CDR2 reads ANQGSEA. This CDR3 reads CSVEATANYGYTF. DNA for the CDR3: TGCAGCGTTGAAGCGACAGCTAACTATGGCTACACCTTC.

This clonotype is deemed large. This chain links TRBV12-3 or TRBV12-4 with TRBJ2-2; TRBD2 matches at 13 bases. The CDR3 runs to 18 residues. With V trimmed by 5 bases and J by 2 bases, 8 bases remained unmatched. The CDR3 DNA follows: TGTGCCAGCAGTACTCGACTAGCGGGGGGATTAAACACCGGGGAGCTGTTTTTT. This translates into CASSTRLAGGLNTGELFF.

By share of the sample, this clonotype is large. The CDR3 DNA is TGTGCCAGCAGCTCGATGGGGTCAGATACGCAGTATTTT. Its translation is CASSSMGSDTQYF. This chain connects TRBV7-3 to TRBJ2-3, with D uncertain. Trimming shortened V by 4 bases and J by 4 bases, and 9 bases separated the two germline ends. The CDR3 loop spans 13 amino acids. The germline CDR1 and CDR2 sequences are SGHTA and FQGTGA.

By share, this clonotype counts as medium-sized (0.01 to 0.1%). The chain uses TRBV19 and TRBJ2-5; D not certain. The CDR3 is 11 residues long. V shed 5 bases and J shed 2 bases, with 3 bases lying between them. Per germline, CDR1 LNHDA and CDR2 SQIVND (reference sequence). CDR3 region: CASSAQETQYF. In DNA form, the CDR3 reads TGTGCCAGTAGTGCGCAAGAGACCCAGTACTTC.

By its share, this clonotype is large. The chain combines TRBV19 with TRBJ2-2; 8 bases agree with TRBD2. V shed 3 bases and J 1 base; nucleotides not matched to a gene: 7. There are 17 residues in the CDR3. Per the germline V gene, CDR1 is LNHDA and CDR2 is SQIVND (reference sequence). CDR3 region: CASSISPSGGNTGELFF. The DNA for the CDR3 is TGTGCCAGTAGTATCTCGCCGAGCGGGGGGAACACCGGGGAGCTGTTTTTT.

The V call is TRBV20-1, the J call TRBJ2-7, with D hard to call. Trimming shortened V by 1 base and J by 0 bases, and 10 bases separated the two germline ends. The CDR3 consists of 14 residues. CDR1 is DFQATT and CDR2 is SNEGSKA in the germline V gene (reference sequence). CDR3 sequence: CSARGEESSYEQYF. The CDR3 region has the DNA TGCAGTGCTAGAGGAGAGGAAAGCTCCTACGAGCAGTACTTC.

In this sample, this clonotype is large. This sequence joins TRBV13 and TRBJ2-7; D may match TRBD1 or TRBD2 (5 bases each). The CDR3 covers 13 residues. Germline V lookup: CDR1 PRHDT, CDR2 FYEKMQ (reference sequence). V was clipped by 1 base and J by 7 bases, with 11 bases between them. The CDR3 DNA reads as TGTGCCAGCAGCTTAGAGCAGGGACGGGAGCAGTACTTC. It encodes CASSLEQGREQYF.

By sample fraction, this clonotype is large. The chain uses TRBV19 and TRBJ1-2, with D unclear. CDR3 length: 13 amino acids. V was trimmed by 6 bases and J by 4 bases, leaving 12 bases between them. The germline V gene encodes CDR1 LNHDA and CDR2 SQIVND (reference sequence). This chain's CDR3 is CASSSLSTYGYTF. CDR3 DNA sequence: TGTGCCAGTAGCTCCCTATCAACCTATGGCTACACCTTC.

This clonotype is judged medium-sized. The chain's CDR3 is CASKPALSSGANVLTF. CDR3 nucleotides: TGTGCCAGCAAACCAGCCTTAAGCTCTGGGGCCAACGTCCTGACTTTC. The chain recombines TRBV2 with TRBJ2-6; D not certain. The ends were cut back, 7 bases at V and 0 bases at J, with 13 bases in the middle. Germline V gene lookup returns CDR1 SNHLY and CDR2 FYNNEI. This CDR3 contains 16 residues.

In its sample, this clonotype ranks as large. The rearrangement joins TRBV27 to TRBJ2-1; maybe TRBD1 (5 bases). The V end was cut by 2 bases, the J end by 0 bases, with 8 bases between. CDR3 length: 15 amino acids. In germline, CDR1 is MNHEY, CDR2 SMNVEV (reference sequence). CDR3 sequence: CASSLQGFSYNEQFF. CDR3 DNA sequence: TGTGCCAGCAGTTTACAGGGCTTCTCCTACAATGAGCAGTTCTTC.

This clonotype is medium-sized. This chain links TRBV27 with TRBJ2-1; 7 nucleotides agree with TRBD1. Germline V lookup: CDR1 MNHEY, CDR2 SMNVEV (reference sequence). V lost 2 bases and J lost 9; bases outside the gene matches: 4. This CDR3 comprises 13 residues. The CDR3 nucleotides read TGTGCCAGCAGTTTAGGGTCAGGGGGTGAGCAGTTCTTC. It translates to CASSLGSGGEQFF.

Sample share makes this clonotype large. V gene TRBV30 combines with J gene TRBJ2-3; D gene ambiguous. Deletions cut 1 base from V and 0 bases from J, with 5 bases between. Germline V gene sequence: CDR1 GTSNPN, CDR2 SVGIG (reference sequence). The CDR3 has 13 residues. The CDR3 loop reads CAWSGMSTDTQYF. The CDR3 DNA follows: TGTGCCTGGAGTGGAATGAGCACAGATACGCAGTATTTT. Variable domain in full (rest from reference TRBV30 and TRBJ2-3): SQTIHQWPATLVQPVGSPLSLECTVEGTSNPNLYWYRQAAGRGLQLLFYSVGIGQISSEVPQNLSASRPQDRQFILSSKKLLLSDSGFYLCAWSGMSTDTQYFGPGTRLTVL.

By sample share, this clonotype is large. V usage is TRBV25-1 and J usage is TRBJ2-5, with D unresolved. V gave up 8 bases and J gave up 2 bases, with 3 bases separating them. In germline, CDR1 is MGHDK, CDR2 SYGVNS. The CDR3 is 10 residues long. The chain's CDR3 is CASRQETQYF. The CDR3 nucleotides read TGTGCCAGCCGGCAAGAGACCCAGTACTTC.

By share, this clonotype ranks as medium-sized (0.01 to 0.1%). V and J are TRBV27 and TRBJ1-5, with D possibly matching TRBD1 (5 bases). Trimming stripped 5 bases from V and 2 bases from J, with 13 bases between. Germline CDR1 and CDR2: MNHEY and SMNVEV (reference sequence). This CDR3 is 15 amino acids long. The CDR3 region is CASSPWLGGNQPQHF. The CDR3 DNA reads TGTGCCAGCAGTCCGTGGCTGGGGGGCAATCAGCCCCAGCATTTT.